The rows below give T cell receptor beta chains drawn from one sample of a study of T cells after yellow fever vaccination. One entry per CDR3 protein results from TCRdb running MiXCR on the 5' RACE reads. The data hold 100,000 to 150,000 distinct CDR3 sequences, with roughly 10% observed a single time. Sample: CD8+ T cells sorted from PBMCs, taken on the day of the yellow fever booster vaccination. The receptors derive from a man between 18 and 29 years old who received the YFV17D yellow fever vaccine. The CDR3 runs from the conserved cysteine through the conserved F or W. Fields, in order: V gene, D gene, J gene, clone size, CDR3 DNA, CDR3 protein. A D gene is named only where the DNA matches it firmly. Size tells how often a clone was seen (once, few, many) or the class of an expanded clone, and some rows leave it out.

V gene: TRBV7-9; D gene: .; J gene: TRBJ2-2; clone size: .; CDR3 DNA: TGTGCCAGCAGGCCCGGGACATCGAACACCGGGGAGCTGTTTTTT; CDR3 protein: CASRPGTSNTGELFF
V gene: TRBV7-2; D gene: .; J gene: TRBJ2-2; clone size: few; CDR3 DNA: TGTGCCAGCAGGGAGGGTCCCGGGGAGCTGTTTTTT; CDR3 protein: CASREGPGELFF
V gene: TRBV7-3; D gene: TRBD1; J gene: TRBJ2-1; clone size: .; CDR3 DNA: TGTGCCAGCAGCTTAAGGCCCGACAGGGGCTCCTACAATGAGCAGTTCTTC; CDR3 protein: CASSLRPDRGSYNEQFF
V gene: TRBV4-1; D gene: .; J gene: TRBJ2-7; clone size: few; CDR3 DNA: TGCGCCAGCAGCCAAGATAACGTCTACGAGCAGTACTTC; CDR3 protein: CASSQDNVYEQYF
V gene: TRBV6-2/TRBV6-3; D gene: .; J gene: TRBJ2-1; clone size: few; CDR3 DNA: TGTGCCAGCAGGGGGACGAGCTCCTACAATGAGCAGTTCTTC; CDR3 protein: CASRGTSSYNEQFF
V gene: TRBV5-1; D gene: .; J gene: TRBJ1-1; clone size: .; CDR3 DNA: TGCGCCAGCAGCGAGCGGCAGGGAGGTCCACCGGACACTGAAGCTTTCTTT; CDR3 protein: CASSERQGGPPDTEAFF
V gene: TRBV6-5; D gene: .; J gene: TRBJ2-2; clone size: few; CDR3 DNA: TGTGCCAGCAGTGGACGACGGGTGGCCGGGGAGCTGTTTTTT; CDR3 protein: CASSGRRVAGELFF
V gene: TRBV5-5; D gene: .; J gene: TRBJ2-7; clone size: .; CDR3 DNA: TGTGCCAGCAGCGAAGGGCAGGGGCCCTACGAGCAGTACTTC; CDR3 protein: CASSEGQGPYEQYF
V gene: TRBV4-3; D gene: TRBD2; J gene: TRBJ2-3; clone size: .; CDR3 DNA: TGCGCCAGCAGCCAAGAGCGGGGGGCAAGCACAGATACGCAGTATTTT; CDR3 protein: CASSQERGASTDTQYF
V gene: TRBV19; D gene: .; J gene: TRBJ1-5; clone size: .; CDR3 DNA: TGTGCCAGTAGTATCGTGGTCTTTCGCAATCAGCCCCAGCATTTT; CDR3 protein: CASSIVVFRNQPQHF
V gene: TRBV19; D gene: .; J gene: TRBJ1-5; clone size: many; CDR3 DNA: TGTGCCAGTAGTACCAACTGGGCCCAGCATTTT; CDR3 protein: CASSTNWAQHF
V gene: TRBV4-1; D gene: .; J gene: TRBJ2-4; clone size: many; CDR3 DNA: TGCGCCAGCAGCCAATGGGGGGGCGAAAACATTCAGTACTTC; CDR3 protein: CASSQWGGENIQYF
V gene: TRBV27; D gene: TRBD2; J gene: TRBJ2-3; clone size: .; CDR3 DNA: TGTGCCAGCAGTCCCTCCGGGTCTAGCGGGGGGGCCCGGTATTTT; CDR3 protein: CASSPSGSSGGARYF
V gene: TRBV9; D gene: .; J gene: TRBJ1-1; clone size: .; CDR3 DNA: TGTGCCAGCAGCGTGGGGACATCCATGAACACTGAAGCTTTCTTT; CDR3 protein: CASSVGTSMNTEAFF
V gene: TRBV29-1; D gene: .; J gene: TRBJ2-1; clone size: .; CDR3 DNA: TGCAGCGTTGCGAGGGGGGGCAATGAGCAGTTCTTC; CDR3 protein: CSVARGGNEQFF
V gene: TRBV4-2; D gene: .; J gene: TRBJ1-3; clone size: few; CDR3 DNA: TGTGCCAGCAGCCTTTTACAGGAGAGTGGAAACACCATATATTTT; CDR3 protein: CASSLLQESGNTIYF
V gene: TRBV6-6; D gene: .; J gene: TRBJ2-5; clone size: .; CDR3 DNA: TGTGCCAGCAGTTATGCCACTCCTCGACAGGACCAAGAGACCCAGTACTTC; CDR3 protein: CASSYATPRQDQETQYF
V gene: TRBV7-9; D gene: .; J gene: TRBJ2-7; clone size: few; CDR3 DNA: TGTGCCAGCAGCTTACCGGACACCTCAAGGAACGAGCAGTACTTC; CDR3 protein: CASSLPDTSRNEQYF
V gene: TRBV4-1; D gene: .; J gene: TRBJ2-3; clone size: few; CDR3 DNA: TGCGCCAGCGCCTTTGGGGGGGGGGCCGCTGATACGCAGTATTTT; CDR3 protein: CASAFGGGAADTQYF
V gene: TRBV7-2; D gene: .; J gene: TRBJ1-3; clone size: .; CDR3 DNA: TGTGCCAGCAGCTTGGGCAAGATAAGCTCTGGAAACACCATATATTTT; CDR3 protein: CASSLGKISSGNTIYF
V gene: TRBV5-1; D gene: .; J gene: TRBJ2-5; clone size: .; CDR3 DNA: TGCGCCAGCGGACAAAACAGGGCGGGGGAGACCCAGTACTTC; CDR3 protein: CASGQNRAGETQYF
V gene: TRBV5-1; D gene: .; J gene: TRBJ2-7; clone size: .; CDR3 DNA: TGCGCCAGCAGCTTGGAATTCCCAAGGGACGAGCAGTACTTC; CDR3 protein: CASSLEFPRDEQYF
V gene: TRBV29-1; D gene: .; J gene: TRBJ1-5; clone size: .; CDR3 DNA: TGCAGCGTGAGGACGGTTGATAGCAATCAGCCCCAGCATTTT; CDR3 protein: CSVRTVDSNQPQHF
V gene: TRBV5-1; D gene: TRBD1; J gene: TRBJ2-4; clone size: few; CDR3 DNA: TGCGCCAGCAGCTTGCCCCCGGACAGGGTAGGAGGGGACATTCAGTACTTC; CDR3 protein: CASSLPPDRVGGDIQYF
V gene: TRBV6-2/TRBV6-3; D gene: .; J gene: TRBJ1-5; clone size: .; CDR3 DNA: TGTGCCAGCAGTTACGGCGAACATACCTCTAGCAATCAGCCCCAGCATTTT; CDR3 protein: CASSYGEHTSSNQPQHF
V gene: TRBV9; D gene: .; J gene: TRBJ2-1; clone size: few; CDR3 DNA: TGTGCCAGCAGCCCGGAGGGGCAGGGTTACAATGAGCAGTTCTTC; CDR3 protein: CASSPEGQGYNEQFF
V gene: TRBV5-6; D gene: TRBD2; J gene: TRBJ2-3; clone size: .; CDR3 DNA: TGTGCCAGCAGCTTGGCCGGGACTAGCAGCGATACGCAGTATTTT; CDR3 protein: CASSLAGTSSDTQYF
V gene: TRBV11-2; D gene: TRBD1; J gene: TRBJ1-2; clone size: few; CDR3 DNA: TGTGCCAGCAGCTTGAGACAGGGGGGTCGCTACTATGGCTACACCTTC; CDR3 protein: CASSLRQGGRYYGYTF